This T cell receptor (beta chain) was recorded in a study of blood T cell repertoires in COVID-19. About the study: Sites across the United States, Italy and Spain contributed samples from acute and convalescent COVID-19. PBMCs, B-cell-depleted T cells, or T cells were the source of the cDNA or gDNA that made up the material.

In the original analysis: Reference gene primer amplification gave estimated nucleated cell counts. The repertoire was sequenced with immunoSEQ multiplex PCR; TCRdb's copy has only in-frame clones and lacks some. That table supplies the V and J calls and clone size; D and trimming were determined from the DNA. The sample lists 290,000 or so clones; roughly 90% were seen once. This clone appeared once. This CDR3 is built from 14 residues. V was shortened by 6 bases and J by 1 base, with 10 bases between the two germline ends. Per germline, CDR1 MNHEY and CDR2 SVGAGI. A Seattle source enrolled patients during active infection and followed them longitudinally.

This chain joins TRBV6-5 and TRBJ1-5; D is possibly TRBD1 (6 bases). Material: peripheral blood. The origin of this receptor is a woman between 25 and 40 years old with COVID-19, enrolled during active disease. The CDR3 nucleotides read TGTGCCAGCAGGTATACAGGGAGCAATCAGCCCCAGCATTTT. It codes for CASRYTGSNQPQHF.